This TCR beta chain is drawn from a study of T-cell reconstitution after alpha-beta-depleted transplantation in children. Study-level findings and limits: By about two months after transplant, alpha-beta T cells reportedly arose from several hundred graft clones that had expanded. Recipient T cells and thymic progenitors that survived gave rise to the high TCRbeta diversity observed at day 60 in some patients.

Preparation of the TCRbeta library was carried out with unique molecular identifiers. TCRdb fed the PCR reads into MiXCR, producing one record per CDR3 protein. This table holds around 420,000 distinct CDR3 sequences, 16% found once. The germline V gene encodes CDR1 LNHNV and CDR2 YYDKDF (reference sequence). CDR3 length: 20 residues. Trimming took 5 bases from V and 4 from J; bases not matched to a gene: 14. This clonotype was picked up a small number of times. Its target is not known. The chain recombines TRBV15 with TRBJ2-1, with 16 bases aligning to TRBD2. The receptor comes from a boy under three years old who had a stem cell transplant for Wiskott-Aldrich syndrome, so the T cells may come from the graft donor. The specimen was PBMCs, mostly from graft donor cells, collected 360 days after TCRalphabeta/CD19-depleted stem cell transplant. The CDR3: CATSSRTGLAGGFRYNEQFF. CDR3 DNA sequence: TGTGCCACCAGCTCAAGAACGGGACTAGCGGGAGGGTTTAGGTACAATGAGCAGTTCTTC.